A selection of T cell receptor beta chains follows, all from one sample in a study of T cell responses to AZD1222 COVID-19 vaccine. Measured with immunoSEQ multiplex PCR; TCRdb has only the in-frame clones, and not every one. The sample consists of over 150,000 clones, roughly nine tenths of them appearing once. Sequencing used peripheral blood, obtained on day 0 of AZD1222 vaccination. The receptors were gathered from an adult in good health. Each CDR3 is given with its conserved first and last residue. The D gene is left open where the match is weak. Expanded clones are given a class, and other clones once, few, many or no size at all.

NA	TRBV5-6	TRBJ2-7	NA	CASSVGHQGGSEQYF	TGTGCCAGCAGCGTGGGCCACCAAGGAGGATCCGAGCAGTACTTC
NA	TRBV7-2	TRBJ2-7	TRBD2	CASSLAPGLAVEQYF	TGTGCCAGCAGCTTAGCCCCGGGACTAGCGGTCGAGCAGTACTTC
NA	TRBV9	TRBJ2-6	NA	CASSVGQGTGANVLTF	TGTGCCAGCAGCGTAGGGCAGGGAACCGGGGCCAACGTCCTGACTTTC
once	TRBV10-3	TRBJ1-4	NA	CAIRGNTGTTNEKLFF	TGTGCCATCAGAGGTAACACAGGGACAACTAATGAAAAACTGTTTTTT
NA	TRBV5-6	TRBJ1-5	TRBD1	CASSWGQENQPQHF	TGTGCCAGCAGCTGGGGACAGGAGAATCAGCCCCAGCATTTT
NA	TRBV5-5	TRBJ2-2	TRBD2	CASYPTGGGELFF	TGTGCCAGCTACCCCACGGGGGGCGGGGAGCTGTTTTTT
NA	TRBV28	TRBJ1-2	NA	CASSPSDYGYTF	TGTGCCAGCAGTCCCTCGGACTATGGCTACACCTTC
NA	TRBV29-1	TRBJ1-2	NA	CSVPVRGGHGYTF	TGCAGCGTTCCTGTTCGGGGGGGTCATGGCTACACCTTC
NA	TRBV28	TRBJ2-2	NA	CASKGSRLNTGELFF	TGTGCCAGCAAAGGATCCAGACTAAACACCGGGGAGCTGTTTTTT
NA	TRBV5-1	TRBJ2-5	NA	CASSFPSQETQYF	TGCGCCAGCAGCTTCCCCAGCCAAGAGACCCAGTACTTC
NA	TRBV7-9	TRBJ1-2	NA	CASSLVPQGYGYTF	TGTGCCAGCAGCTTAGTGCCCCAGGGCTATGGCTACACCTTC
NA	TRBV19	TRBJ2-6	NA	CASSPRTLSRGANVLTF	TGTGCCAGTAGTCCACGGACACTCTCGAGGGGGGCCAACGTCCTGACTTTC
NA	TRBV7-2	TRBJ2-3	NA	CASSPQPTDTQYF	TGTGCCAGCAGCCCACAGCCGACAGATACGCAGTATTTT
NA	TRBV4-1	TRBJ2-2	NA	CASSQAFANTGELFF	TGCGCCAGCAGCCAAGCCTTCGCGAACACCGGGGAGCTGTTTTTT
once	TRBV6-5	TRBJ1-2	NA	CASSQGRANYGYTF	TGTGCCAGCAGTCAGGGCAGAGCTAACTATGGCTACACCTTC
NA	TRBV6-1	TRBJ2-7	TRBD1	CASSTGTGLYEQYF	TGTGCCAGCAGTACAGGGACAGGACTCTACGAGCAGTACTTC
NA	TRBV3-1/TRBV3-2	TRBJ1-5	NA	CASSQDDPDVSNQPQHF	TGTGCCAGCAGCCAAGATGACCCGGACGTTAGCAATCAGCCCCAGCATTTT
NA	TRBV19	TRBJ2-1	NA	CASSPDRFNSYNEQFF	TGTGCCAGTAGTCCTGACCGCTTTAACTCCTACAATGAGCAGTTCTTC
NA	TRBV3-1/TRBV3-2	TRBJ1-2	NA	CASSLGTAYGYTF	TGTGCCAGCAGCCTCGGAACGGCATATGGCTACACCTTC
NA	TRBV6-2/TRBV6-3	TRBJ1-5	NA	CASSPSVAQHF	TGTGCCAGCAGCCCCAGCGTTGCCCAGCATTTT
NA	TRBV7-2	TRBJ2-7	NA	CASSLTLWQGYEQYF	TGTGCCAGCAGCTTAACACTTTGGCAAGGCTACGAGCAGTACTTC
NA	TRBV6-5	TRBJ1-1	TRBD1	CASTSQGAMTEAFF	TGTGCCAGCACTTCCCAGGGGGCGATGACTGAAGCTTTCTTT
NA	TRBV19	TRBJ2-7	TRBD1	CASRRDRTVYF	TGTGCCAGTAGGAGGGACAGGACTGTTTACTTC
NA	TRBV19	TRBJ2-7	NA	CASSGGGAPDYEQYF	TGTGCCAGTAGTGGTGGGGGCGCCCCGGATTACGAGCAGTACTTC
NA	TRBV6-6	TRBJ1-6	TRBD1	CASSRTGVYSPLHF	TGTGCCAGCAGTCGGACAGGGGTGTATTCACCCCTCCACTTT
NA	TRBV6-5	TRBJ1-5	NA	CASRPGHSSNQPQHF	TGTGCCAGCAGGCCCGGACACTCTAGCAATCAGCCCCAGCATTTT
NA	TRBV4-1	TRBJ2-3	TRBD2	CASSQDRRQGLAGGRSTDTQYF	TGCGCCAGCAGCCAAGACCGGCGCCAGGGACTAGCGGGGGGCCGTAGCACAGATACGCAGTATTTT
NA	TRBV10-3	TRBJ1-2	NA	CTISKDTNYGYTF	TGTACCATCAGTAAGGACACAAACTATGGCTACACCTTC
NA	TRBV6-2/TRBV6-3	TRBJ2-5	NA	CASSYTRGALGTQYF	TGTGCCAGCAGTTACACCCGAGGGGCCCTGGGGACCCAGTACTTC
NA	TRBV28	TRBJ1-3	TRBD1	CASNPGGTGGLLAGNTIYF	TGTGCCAGCAACCCCGGCGGGACAGGGGGTCTATTAGCTGGAAACACCATATATTTT
NA	TRBV6-5	TRBJ1-5	NA	CASSRGLIGNQPQHF	TGTGCCAGCAGCCGAGGGCTAATTGGGAATCAGCCCCAGCATTTT
NA	TRBV18	TRBJ1-5	NA	CASSPLEGKVQPQHF	TGTGCCAGCTCACCATTAGAGGGTAAAGTTCAGCCCCAGCATTTT
NA	TRBV2	TRBJ2-5	NA	CASRRGETQYF	TGTGCCAGCCGGCGAGGGGAGACCCAGTACTTC
NA	TRBV5-1	TRBJ2-1	TRBD2	CASSSSGGVYNEQFF	TGCGCCAGCAGCTCTAGCGGGGGAGTCTACAATGAGCAGTTCTTC
NA	TRBV5-4	TRBJ1-5	TRBD1	CASSSGDRPF	TGTGCCAGCAGCTCAGGGGACAGGCCATTT
NA	TRBV7-2	TRBJ2-2	TRBD2	CASSLSLAGGAGELFF	TGTGCCAGCAGCTTATCCCTAGCGGGGGGCGCCGGGGAGCTGTTTTTT